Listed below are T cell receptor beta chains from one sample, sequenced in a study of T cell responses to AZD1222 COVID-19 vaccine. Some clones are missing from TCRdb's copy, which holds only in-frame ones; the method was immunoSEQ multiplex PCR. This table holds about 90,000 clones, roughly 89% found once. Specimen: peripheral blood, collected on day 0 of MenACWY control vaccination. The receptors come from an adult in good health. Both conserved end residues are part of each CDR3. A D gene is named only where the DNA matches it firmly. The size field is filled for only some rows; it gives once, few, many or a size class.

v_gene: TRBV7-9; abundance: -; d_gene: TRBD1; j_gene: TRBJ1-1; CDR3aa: CASSQGATQHTEAFF; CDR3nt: TGTGCCAGCAGCCAGGGGGCCACACAACACACTGAAGCTTTCTTT
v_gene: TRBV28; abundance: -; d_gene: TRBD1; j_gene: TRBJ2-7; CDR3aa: CASIGTGWYEQYF; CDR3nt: TGTGCCAGCATCGGGACAGGGTGGTACGAGCAGTACTTC
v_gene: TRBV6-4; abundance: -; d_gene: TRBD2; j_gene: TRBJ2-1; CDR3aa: CASSWTSGPYNEQFF; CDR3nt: TGTGCCAGCAGTTGGACTAGCGGTCCATACAATGAGCAGTTCTTC
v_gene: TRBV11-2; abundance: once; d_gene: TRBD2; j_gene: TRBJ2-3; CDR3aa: CASSLQSSGDTQYF; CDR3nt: TGTGCCAGCAGCTTACAGTCTAGCGGCGATACGCAGTATTTT
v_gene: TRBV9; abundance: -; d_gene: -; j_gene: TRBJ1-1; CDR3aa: CASSVRQNTEAFF; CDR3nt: TGTGCCAGCAGCGTGAGACAGAACACTGAAGCTTTCTTT
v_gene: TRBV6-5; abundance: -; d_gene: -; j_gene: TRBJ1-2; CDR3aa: CASSYRGSNYGYTF; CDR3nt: TGTGCCAGCAGTTACCGGGGATCTAACTATGGCTACACCTTC
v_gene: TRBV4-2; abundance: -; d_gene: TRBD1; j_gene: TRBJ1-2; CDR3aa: CASSPGQFYGYTF; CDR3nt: TGTGCCAGCAGCCCGGGACAGTTCTATGGCTACACCTTC
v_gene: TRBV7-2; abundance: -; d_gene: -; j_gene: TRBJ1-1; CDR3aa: CASSLVTVRPAFF; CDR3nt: TGTGCCAGCAGCTTAGTGACTGTCCGGCCAGCTTTCTTT
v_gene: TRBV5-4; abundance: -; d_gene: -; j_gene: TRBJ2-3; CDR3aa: CASSLGTGTDTQYF; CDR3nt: TGTGCCAGCAGCTTGGGCACGGGGACAGATACGCAGTATTTT
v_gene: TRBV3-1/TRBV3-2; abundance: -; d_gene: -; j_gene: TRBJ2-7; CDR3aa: CASSLQTPDEQYF; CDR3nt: TGTGCCAGCAGCCTACAAACTCCGGACGAGCAGTACTTC
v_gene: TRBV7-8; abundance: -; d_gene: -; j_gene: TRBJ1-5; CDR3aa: CASSLGRGSNQPQHF; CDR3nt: TGTGCCAGCAGCCTGGGGAGGGGTTCCAATCAGCCCCAGCATTTT
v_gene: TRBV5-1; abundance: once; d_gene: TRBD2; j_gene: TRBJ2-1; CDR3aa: CASSLEGTTSSYNEQFF; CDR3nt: TGCGCCAGCAGCTTGGAAGGGACTACCTCCTCCTACAATGAGCAGTTCTTC
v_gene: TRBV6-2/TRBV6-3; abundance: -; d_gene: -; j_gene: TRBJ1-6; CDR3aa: CASSPQGNSPLHF; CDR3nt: TGTGCCAGCAGTCCCCAGGGGAATTCACCCCTCCACTTT
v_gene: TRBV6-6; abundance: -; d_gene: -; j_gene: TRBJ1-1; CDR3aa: CASSLSLVMNTEAFF; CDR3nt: TGTGCCAGCAGTTTGTCCTTAGTCATGAACACTGAAGCTTTCTTT
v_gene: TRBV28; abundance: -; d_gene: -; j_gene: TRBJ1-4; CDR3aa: CASSLVPSSTNEKLFF; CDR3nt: TGTGCCAGCAGTTTAGTCCCCTCTTCAACTAATGAAAAACTGTTTTTT
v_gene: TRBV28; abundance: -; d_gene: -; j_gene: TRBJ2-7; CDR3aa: CASRTGVTYEQYF; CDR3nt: TGTGCCAGCAGAACAGGAGTCACCTACGAGCAGTACTTC
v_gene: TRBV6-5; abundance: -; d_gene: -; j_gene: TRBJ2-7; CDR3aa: CASRDDRSPYEQYF; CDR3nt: TGTGCCAGCAGAGACGACAGGAGTCCCTACGAGCAGTACTTC
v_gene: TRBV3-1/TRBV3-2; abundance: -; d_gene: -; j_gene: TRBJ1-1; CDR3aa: CASSQQRQSIEAFF; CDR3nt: TGTGCCAGCAGCCAACAGCGACAGTCCATTGAAGCTTTCTTT
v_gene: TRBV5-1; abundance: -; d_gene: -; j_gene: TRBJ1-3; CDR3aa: CASSLERGNTIYF; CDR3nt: TGCGCCAGCAGCTTGGAAAGGGGAAACACCATATATTTT
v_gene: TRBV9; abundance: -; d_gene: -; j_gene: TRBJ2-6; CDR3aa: CASSPQMVSGANVLTF; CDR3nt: TGTGCCAGCAGCCCCCAGATGGTTTCGGGGGCCAACGTCCTGACTTTC
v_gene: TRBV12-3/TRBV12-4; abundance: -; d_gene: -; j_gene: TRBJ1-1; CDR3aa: CASRAYMNTEAFF; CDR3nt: TGTGCCAGCAGGGCCTACATGAACACTGAAGCTTTCTTT
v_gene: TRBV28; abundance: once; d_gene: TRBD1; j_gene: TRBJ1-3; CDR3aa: CAGQGARGNTIYF; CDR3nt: TGTGCCGGACAGGGGGCAAGGGGAAACACCATATATTTT
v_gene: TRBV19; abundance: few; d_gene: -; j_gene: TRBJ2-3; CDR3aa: CASKGGGDTDTQYF; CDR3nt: TGTGCCAGTAAGGGCGGAGGGGACACAGATACGCAGTATTTT
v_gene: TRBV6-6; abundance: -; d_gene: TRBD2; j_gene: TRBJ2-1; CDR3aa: CASRNLASGGLAQFF; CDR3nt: TGTGCCAGCAGAAACCTGGCTAGCGGGGGCCTTGCGCAGTTCTTC
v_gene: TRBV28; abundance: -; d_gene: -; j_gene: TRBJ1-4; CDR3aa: CASTQTYAEELFF; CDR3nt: TGTGCCAGCACCCAAACCTACGCCGAAGAACTGTTTTTT
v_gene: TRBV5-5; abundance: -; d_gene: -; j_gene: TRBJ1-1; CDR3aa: CASSLGHAENTEAFF; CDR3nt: TGTGCCAGCAGCTTGGGCCACGCGGAGAACACTGAAGCTTTCTTT
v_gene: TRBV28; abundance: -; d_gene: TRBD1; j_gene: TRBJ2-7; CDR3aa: CASSLSPGQGVYEQYF; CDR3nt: TGTGCCAGCAGCCTTTCCCCCGGACAGGGGGTTTACGAGCAGTACTTC
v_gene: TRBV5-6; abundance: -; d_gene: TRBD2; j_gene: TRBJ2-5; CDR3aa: CASSLLSGSDTRETQYF; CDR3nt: TGTGCCAGCAGCTTACTTAGCGGGAGTGATACGAGGGAGACCCAGTACTTC
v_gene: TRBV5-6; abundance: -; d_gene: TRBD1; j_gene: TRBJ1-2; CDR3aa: CASSLVSRGLGYTF; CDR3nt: TGTGCCAGCAGCTTGGTTTCTAGGGGGCTCGGCTACACCTTC
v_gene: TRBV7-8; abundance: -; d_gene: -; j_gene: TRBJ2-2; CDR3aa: CASSLDGFRAQNTGELFF; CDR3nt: TGTGCCAGCAGCTTAGACGGGTTTAGGGCCCAGAACACCGGGGAGCTGTTTTTT
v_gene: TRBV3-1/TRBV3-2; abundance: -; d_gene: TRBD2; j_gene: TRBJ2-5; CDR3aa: CASSQALAGPQETQYF; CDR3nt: TGTGCCAGCAGCCAAGCGTTAGCGGGGCCCCAAGAGACCCAGTACTTC
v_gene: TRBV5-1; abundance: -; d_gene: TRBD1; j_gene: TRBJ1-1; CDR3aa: CASSLVSGTGGWGTEAFF; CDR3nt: TGCGCCAGCAGCCTCGTATCCGGGACAGGGGGCTGGGGAACTGAAGCTTTCTTT
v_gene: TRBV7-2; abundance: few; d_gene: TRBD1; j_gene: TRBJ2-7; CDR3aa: CASSPSDRAEQYF; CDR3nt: TGTGCCAGCAGCCCGAGCGACAGGGCCGAGCAGTACTTC
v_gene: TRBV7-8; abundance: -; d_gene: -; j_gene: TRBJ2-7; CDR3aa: CASRAGTSYEQYF; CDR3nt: TGTGCCAGCCGGGCGGGCACCTCCTACGAGCAGTACTTC
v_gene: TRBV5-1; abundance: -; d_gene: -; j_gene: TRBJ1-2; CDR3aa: CASSGTTGKSGYTF; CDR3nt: TGCGCCAGCAGCGGAACTACAGGGAAGTCTGGCTACACCTTC
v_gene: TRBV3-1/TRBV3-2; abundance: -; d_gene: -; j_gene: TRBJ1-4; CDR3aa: CASSQPGSAREKLFF; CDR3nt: TGTGCCAGCAGCCAGCCGGGCTCTGCTCGTGAAAAACTGTTTTTT
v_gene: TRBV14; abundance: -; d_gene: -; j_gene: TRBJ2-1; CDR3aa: CASSQVPLMNEQFF; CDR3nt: TGTGCCAGCAGCCAAGTACCCCTTATGAATGAGCAGTTCTTC
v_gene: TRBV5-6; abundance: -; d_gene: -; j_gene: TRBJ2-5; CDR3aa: CASSLVHRGGETQYF; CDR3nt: TGTGCCAGCAGCTTGGTTCACAGGGGGGGAGAGACCCAGTACTTC
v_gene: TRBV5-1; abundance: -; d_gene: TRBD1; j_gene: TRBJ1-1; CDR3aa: CASSWDRGVDTEAFF; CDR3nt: TGCGCCAGCAGCTGGGACAGGGGAGTGGACACTGAAGCTTTCTTT
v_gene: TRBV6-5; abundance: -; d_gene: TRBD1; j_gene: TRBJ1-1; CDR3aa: CASSKDRGFAEAFF; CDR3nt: TGTGCCAGCAGCAAGGACAGGGGATTTGCTGAAGCTTTCTTT
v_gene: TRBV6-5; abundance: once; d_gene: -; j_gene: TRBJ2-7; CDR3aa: CASSYSSLAGPYEQYF; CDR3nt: TGTGCCAGCAGTTACTCGAGTCTAGCCGGACCCTACGAGCAGTACTTC
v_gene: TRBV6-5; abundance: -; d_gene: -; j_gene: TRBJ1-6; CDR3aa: CASKGLKDNSPLHF; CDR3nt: TGTGCCAGCAAGGGACTTAAAGATAATTCACCCCTCCACTTT
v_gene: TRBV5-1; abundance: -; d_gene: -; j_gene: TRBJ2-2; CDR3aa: CASTPAGSGNTGELFF; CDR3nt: TGCGCCAGCACCCCCGCCGGTAGCGGGAACACCGGGGAGCTGTTTTTT
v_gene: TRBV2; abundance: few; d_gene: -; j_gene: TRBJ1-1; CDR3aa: CASTPRSAMNTEAFF; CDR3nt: TGTGCCAGCACCCCGAGGTCAGCTATGAACACTGAAGCTTTCTTT
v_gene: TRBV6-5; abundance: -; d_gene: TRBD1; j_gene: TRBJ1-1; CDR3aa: CASSYDRVGMNTEAFF; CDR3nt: TGTGCCAGCAGTTACGACAGGGTAGGGATGAACACTGAAGCTTTCTTT
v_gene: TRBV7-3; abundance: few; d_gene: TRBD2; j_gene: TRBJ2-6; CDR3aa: CASSLAGAGANVLTF; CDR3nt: TGTGCCAGCAGTTTAGCGGGAGCTGGGGCCAACGTCCTGACTTTC
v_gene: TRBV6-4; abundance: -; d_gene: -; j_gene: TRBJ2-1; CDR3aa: CASSATGKGEQFF; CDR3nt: TGTGCCAGCAGTGCTACAGGGAAGGGTGAGCAGTTCTTC
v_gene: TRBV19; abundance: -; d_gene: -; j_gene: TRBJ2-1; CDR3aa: CASSIMVQSSYNEQFF; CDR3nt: TGTGCCAGTAGTATAATGGTTCAGAGCTCCTACAATGAGCAGTTCTTC
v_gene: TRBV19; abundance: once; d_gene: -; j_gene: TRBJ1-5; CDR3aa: CASSPGASQPQHF; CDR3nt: TGTGCCAGTAGTCCGGGGGCCAGTCAGCCCCAGCATTTT
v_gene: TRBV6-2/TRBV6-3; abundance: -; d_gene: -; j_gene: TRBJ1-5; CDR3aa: CASSYERDQPQHF; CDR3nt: TGTGCCAGCAGTTACGAGAGGGATCAGCCCCAGCATTTT
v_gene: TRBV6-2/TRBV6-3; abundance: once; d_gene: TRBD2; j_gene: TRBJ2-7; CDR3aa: CASSYRGLAGSYEQYF; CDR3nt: TGTGCCAGCAGTTACCGGGGACTAGCGGGATCCTACGAGCAGTACTTC